This T cell receptor (beta chain) was identified during a study of cytomegalovirus exposure and HLA in healthy donors (dated by TCRdb to about 2017). As for the study more broadly: An earlier analysis of roughly 610 of the donors reported roughly 300 Gb of sequence data and approximately 120 million unique TCR beta sequences obtained from around 170 million T cells. Roughly 310 gigabases of sequencing data and 78 million or so unique TCR sequences were included in an early release covering roughly 700 HLA-typed donors. Of the 300 to 450 genotyped donors, around 81% fell in the genetic ancestry cluster associated with self-reported Caucasian donors. The study aimed to test whether signatures of past pathogen exposure could be identified by cataloging public T cell receptors. Using immunosequencing, the study profiled T cell repertoires from 550 to 750 subjects and related those repertoires to cytomegalovirus serostatus. Along with the approximately 650-subject first cohort, a separate validation cohort of around 120 different subjects was used. The study combined high-throughput TCR immunosequencing, statistical association of individual TCRs with disease status, and machine learning to predict cytomegalovirus infection status. A later analysis re-analyzed previously published TCR beta repertoires from 500 to 700 donors and added high-resolution HLA genotyping to study TCR occurrence patterns. The later analysis used no new phenotypic data to find candidate immune exposures, relying instead on TCR beta sequences and their occurrence across donors. An earlier analysis of 450 to 750 of the donors used high-throughput TCR beta sequencing to judge whether each TCR beta V gene segment behaved as functional or pseudogenic. Donor age, sex, ethnicity and CMV serostatus were collected together with the repertoire data. A later genetic analysis took genome-wide SNP genotypes for about 55% of the 666 donors and used that subset as a discovery cohort. All discovery cohort repertoires had been generated on a single sequencing platform. Class I and class II HLA loci were covered by the typing at four-digit resolution. Typing coverage differed by locus: A, B, C, DRB1 and DQB1 were typed in roughly 620-640 donors, DQA1 in approximately 520, DPA1 in 600 to 610, and DPB1 in just under 480. Because of strong linkage in the cohort, four to six DR-DQ haplotypes were treated as single units for association and clustering. Among about 390 genotyped donors of the cohort, an average of roughly 240,000 unique TCR beta nucleotide sequences were sequenced per donor, roughly 18% of them non-productive.

The research as a whole found: Because counts were too low, about 17 rarely observed V segments, including chromosome 9 orphons, were excluded from the earlier analysis of some 590 of the donors. When HLA alleles, especially DR and DQ, strongly co-occurred, attributing TCR associations to individual alleles was difficult. The study listed 150 to 200 TCR beta chains as associated with cytomegalovirus. CMV serostatus was the only immune exposure information available for the cohort. Only TCR beta chains were sequenced in this cohort, and the absence of alpha or paired-chain data limited detectable features. The classifier was reported to diagnose cytomegalovirus status with high specificity and sensitivity in both the original cohort and the validation cohort. According to a later analysis, parvovirus B19, influenza, CMV and Epstein-Barr virus appeared linked to several top co-occurrence clusters. A later analysis found that TCR association rates varied across HLA loci, with DRB1 alleles showing the most associated TCRs and HLA-C alleles the fewest. The sequencing pipeline was judged likely to have produced a cluster of highly shared sequence variants as a technical artifact. It was suggested by the authors that the approach could potentially be generalized to other disease states and immunological phenotypes. Specific HLA alleles were associated with around 18,000 TCR beta sequences at a false discovery rate of 0.05 in a later analysis. Because HLA typing was unavailable for some donors at each locus, only the typed subset was used in association tests. In vitro tests confirmed that a few of the cytomegalovirus-associated TCR beta chains recognize cytomegalovirus antigens. According to a later analysis, most CMV-associated TCR beta chains appeared to be HLA-restricted, and the HLA associations seemed to be driven largely by CMV exposure. A further reported finding was that TCR beta sequences accurately predicted the HLA-A and HLA-B alleles for most subjects in the first cohort. Sequencing depth was assumed to be roughly uniform across donors in the presence/absence analyses, though that assumption may not hold. Linkage disequilibrium might explain the correlated functional status among segregating V segments, but an unknown experimental factor could not be excluded. An association between a missense DCLRE1C variant and V-gene and J-gene trimming of TCR beta chains was found in a later genetic analysis and replicated in an independent cohort. In an earlier analysis of approximately 600 of the donors, most TCR beta V segments were observed in productive rearrangements about 87% or about 30% of the time, broadly matching IMGT annotations. Most TCR sequences were seen in very few donors, while some public TCRs were found in many individuals. Compared with equally common non-associated chains, HLA-associated TCR beta chains in a later analysis were more clonally expanded and had lower generation probabilities. Because the 87-base-pair reads could not distinguish some IMGT-functional V segments, including TRBV6-2 and TRBV6-3, those segments were excluded. Compared with the approximately 710-donor mean, donors in an Asian-associated ancestry cluster had fewer N-insertions in productive TCRs, according to a later genetic analysis.

The cohort consisted of approximately 690 healthy bone marrow donors. At the time of sampling, every cohort member was nominally healthy, though immune exposures that went unrecorded were likely present. The donor was CMV seronegative and was included in the group of several hundred seronegative cohort members. A peripheral blood sample was provided by each donor, and peripheral blood mononuclear cells were used for TCR beta sequencing. Genomic DNA was extracted from the blood cell samples with the Qiagen DNeasy Blood Extraction Kit. A word on this clone: There is no known antigen for this receptor. Base quality data are lacking; no much larger clone is found one base away.

The CDR3 spans 13 residues, from the cysteine through the phenylalanine. Solely the CDR3 DNA is kept, with 39 bases framed from the first base. Trimming leaves V shorter by 2 bases and J shorter by 4 bases, with the junction holding 0 bases beyond the gene matches. Per the germline V gene, MGHDK is the CDR1 and SYGVNS is the CDR2. Library prep was done by the immunoSEQ multiplex PCR assay. The multiplex PCR relied on a mix of 60 forward primers for TCR Vbeta segments and 13 reverse primers for TCR Jbeta segments. A multiplex PCR assay on genomic DNA amplified the CDR3 region of rearranged TCR beta genes. On the Illumina HiSeq System, the amplified TCR beta libraries were sequenced as 87-base-pair reads. The paper's processing steps were these. In a later analysis, 80 million or so unique TCR beta chains were counted across the approximately 670 repertoires, and about 10 million of these chains were shared by at least two donors. To remove PCR and sequencing errors, raw reads were error-corrected and collapsed into unique sequences using a nearest-neighbor algorithm that merged closely related sequences. V, D and J gene segments were assigned by aligning CDR3 sequences to IMGT reference sequences. Each retained sequence needed at least a six-nucleotide match to both a V gene segment and a J gene segment. Rearrangements were called productive when the CDR3 lacked stop codons and stayed in frame with V and J; all others were non-productive. Following IMGT convention, CDR3 was defined as the stretch from the second conserved V-encoded cysteine to the conserved J-encoded phenylalanine. In an earlier analysis of 550 to 650 of the donors, sequences lacking an unambiguous match to a single V gene segment were excluded. An earlier analysis of 587 of the donors classified V segments as functional when productive rearrangements were above 56.7% and as segregating when the standard deviation between donors was above 5%. A statistical classification framework was built for diagnosing cytomegalovirus status from the catalog of TCR beta chain sequences. In a later analysis, V and J genes were assigned by comparing TCR nucleotide sequences against IMGT/GENE-DB human TR gene sequences. A later analysis assigned CDR3 sequences and most-parsimonious VDJ recombination scenarios with the TCRdist pipeline. In a later analysis, each TCR beta chain was defined by its CDR3 amino acid sequence together with its V-gene family, and reads lacking a unique V-gene family were excluded. In a later analysis, fewer than 600 highly shared, low-generation-probability nucleotide sequences were removed to address suspected cross-contamination and a sequencing artifact. In a later analysis, a clonal expansion index for each public chain was calculated from normalized within-repertoire ranks of inferred template counts. In a later analysis, generation probabilities were computed using a VDJ recombination model fitted to out-of-frame rearrangements, and the results were checked against IGoR. In a later analysis, TCR-TCR, TCR-HLA and TCR-CMV co-occurrence was scored with hypergeometric tests, and a repertoire-size bias correction was applied to TCR pairs. In a later analysis, false discovery rates were estimated by permuting HLA or CMV assignments 20 times. A later analysis grouped co-occurring TCRs with DBSCAN, adding TCRdist sequence similarity when clustering within HLA-allele-positive subsets. For co-occurrence clustering, repertoires with fewer than 30,000 or more than 120,000 public chains were excluded, along with 5 or 6 repertoires with anomalous nucleotide sharing. This immuneACCESS table, as held by TCRdb, lists in-frame sequences with V and J called but not all clones. Of the missing ones, under half trace to an unresolved V gene in checked studies; the others have no known cause. V and J calls and clone size are those listed in that table; D and trimming were worked out from the DNA. The sample has 200,000 or so clones on record, around 80% of them singletons. Roughly 0.7% of the sample lies in the top ten.

The sample consisted of PBMCs. The V and J segments used are TRBV25-1 and TRBJ2-5, with 8 bases aligning to TRBD1. The TCR was taken from a boy younger than 10 in good health and CMV-seronegative. CDR3 region: CASSETGGETQYF. At the DNA level, the sequence is TGTGCCAGCAGTGAAACAGGGGGAGAGACCCAGTACTTC.